This passage covers 32 T cell receptor beta chains from one sample sequenced in a study of blood T cell repertoires in COVID-19. This table comes from immunoSEQ multiplex PCR, and its TCRdb copy is limited to in-frame clones, with some not included. The data hold 70,000 to 75,000 clones, with 81% observed a single time. The sample was peripheral blood. Receptor source: an older woman with acute or convalescent COVID-19.

The chain combines TRBV7-9 with TRBJ1-1; 11 bases match TRBD1. Losses at the gene ends were 4 bases for V and 7 bases for J; bases not matched to a gene: 8. This CDR3 has 15 amino acids. Germline V gene sequence: CDR1 SEHNR, CDR2 FQNEAQ (reference sequence). The CDR3 DNA follows: TGTGCCAGCAGCTCATCCGGGACAGGGGGTATTGAAGCTTTCTTT. It specifies CASSSSGTGGIEAFF.

This chain joins TRBV28 and TRBJ2-7; TRBD2 might be the D (6 bases). There are 13 residues in the CDR3. Trimming left V 7 bases short and J 5 bases short, with 15 bases between. Per germline, CDR1 MDHEN and CDR2 SYDVKM. The CDR3 coding sequence is TGTGCCAGCACATTGGGGGGAGCACACGAGCAGTACTTC. Residues: CASTLGGAHEQYF.

This clone was observed at least ten times. The chain carries TRBV10-3 and TRBJ2-1; 7 nucleotides match TRBD2. From germline, CDR1 is ENHRY and CDR2 SYGVKD. The J segment lost 2 bases and the V segment lost 7 bases, leaving 5 bases of the junction unmatched. The CDR3 totals 14 residues. The CDR3 DNA sequence: TGTGCCATCAAGGAGAGCGGGGCCTACAATGAGCAGTTCTTC. Its protein is CAIKESGAYNEQFF.

This sequence joins TRBV4-2 and TRBJ1-4, with D unclear. The CDR3 totals 15 residues. Germline V gene lookup returns CDR1 LGHNA and CDR2 YNFKEQ. The V end was cut by 4 bases, the J end by 6 bases, with 15 bases between. As DNA, the CDR3 is TGTGCCAGCAGCCGGATCATGGGCAGTGATGAAAAACTGTTTTTT. It yields the protein CASSRIMGSDEKLFF.

The rearrangement links TRBV27 to TRBJ2-3, with 9 bases lining up with TRBD2. This CDR3 has 15 amino acids. The germline CDR1 and CDR2 sequences are MNHEY and SMNVEV (reference sequence). The junction had 5 bases not matched to a gene; V was cut back by 2 bases and J by 5 bases. As DNA, the CDR3 is TGTGCCAGCAGTTTAAAGACTAGCGGTGGAGATACGCAGTATTTT. This sequence encodes CASSLKTSGGDTQYF.

The V and J genes are TRBV15 and TRBJ2-1; tentative D call: TRBD1 (6 bases). Trimming removed 1 base from V and 9 bases from J, with 13 bases in between. Germline CDR1 and CDR2: LNHNV and YYDKDF (reference sequence). This CDR3 has 14 residues. The CDR3 here is CATSRGQGIGEQFF. The CDR3 DNA is TGTGCCACCAGCAGAGGGCAGGGGATTGGTGAGCAGTTCTTC. Looking up the rest from reference TRBV15 and TRBJ2-1 gives the full variable domain: DAMVIQNPRYQVTQFGKPVTLSCSQTLNHNVMYWYQQKSSQAPKLLFHYYDKDFNNEADTPDNFQSRRPNTSFCFLDIRSPGLGDTAMYLCATSRGQGIGEQFFGPGTRLTVL.

The genes are TRBV6-5 and TRBJ1-1, with D possibly matching TRBD1 (6 bases). The CDR3 has 13 residues. Trimming pared 8 bases from V and 4 bases from J, leaving 14 bases between. CDR1 and CDR2 from the germline V gene are MNHEY and SVGAGI. The CDR3, as DNA: TGTGCCAGCGGGCAGGGGAGTGGCACTGAAGCTTTCTTT. It codes for CASGQGSGTEAFF.

The chain is built from TRBV3-1 (or the pseudogene TRBV3-2) and TRBJ1-1; D is undetermined. This CDR3 spans 13 amino acids. CDR1 is LGHDT and CDR2 is YNNKEL in the germline V gene (reference sequence). The V end was cut by 4 bases, the J end by 7 bases, with 13 bases between. The CDR3 loop reads CASSRSPRGEAFF. CDR3 in DNA: TGTGCCAGCAGCCGCTCTCCTCGGGGTGAAGCTTTCTTT.

This sequence joins TRBV7-2 and TRBJ2-2, with a possible D match to TRBD2 (5 bases). V was cut by 7 bases and J by 6 bases, with 18 bases left in between. The CDR3 covers 15 residues. Germline V gives CDR1 SGHTA, CDR2 FQGNSA. Here the CDR3 DNA reads TGTGCCAGCACCCTACTCGGGGTTATCGCCGGGGAGCTGTTTTTT. This encodes CASTLLGVIAGELFF.

J is TRBJ2-2 and V is TRBV27; 10 bases align to TRBD2. The CDR3 is 15 amino acids. The germline CDR1 and CDR2 sequences are MNHEY and SMNVEV (reference sequence). The trim removed 4 bases at V and 3 bases at J, leaving 2 bases unmatched. The CDR3 bases are TGTGCCAGCAGTTCTAGCGGGAGTCACACCGGGGAGCTGTTTTTT. This encodes CASSSSGSHTGELFF.

The chain is built from TRBV6-1 and TRBJ2-3; TRBD1 might be the D (6 bases). The germline V gene has CDR1 MNHNS and CDR2 SASEGT. V was trimmed by 3 bases and J by 7 bases, leaving 14 bases between them. The CDR3 consists of 14 residues. The CDR3 nucleotides are TGTGCCAGCAGTGAGAGGGGTGGGGGCAATACGCAGTATTTT. This gives the protein CASSERGGGNTQYF.

CDR3 in amino acids: CASSLARNYGYTF. DNA for the CDR3: TGTGCCAGCAGCCTAGCACGGAACTATGGCTACACCTTC. The rearrangement links TRBV12-3 or TRBV12-4 to TRBJ1-2; D ambiguous. The CDR3 runs to 13 residues. The V end was cut by 6 bases, the J end by 2 bases, with 10 bases between.

The chain couples TRBV6-2 or TRBV6-3 to TRBJ1-1; a possible D gene is TRBD1 (6 bases). From germline, CDR1 is MNHEY and CDR2 SVGEGT. The CDR3 runs to 15 residues. Deletions cut 5 bases from V and 4 bases from J, with 17 bases between. The CDR3 spells CASSQERGGRTEAFF. CDR3 in DNA: TGTGCCAGCAGTCAAGAAAGGGGGGGACGCACTGAAGCTTTCTTT.

This chain links TRBV10-3 with TRBJ2-1, with TRBD1 matching over 7 bases. The CDR3 has 13 amino acids. V shed 4 bases, J shed 8 bases, and the junction held 5 bases outside the gene matches. Germline CDR1 ENHRY, CDR2 SYGVKD. The CDR3 bases are TGTGCCATCAGTGGAGACAGGGACCATGAGCAGTTCTTC. It codes for CAISGDRDHEQFF.

The gene calls are TRBV28 and TRBJ2-7; 7 nucleotides line up with TRBD1. With 5 bases clipped from V and 3 bases from J, the junction kept 10 bases outside the gene matches. This CDR3 region has 15 residues. Germline-derived CDR1 and CDR2 are MDHEN and SYDVKM. Here the CDR3 reads CASSPGTAEYYEQYF. DNA of the CDR3: TGTGCCAGCAGTCCGGGGACAGCTGAATACTACGAGCAGTACTTC.

This clone has more than one count but fewer than ten. This sequence joins TRBV11-2 and TRBJ2-1; 13 bases line up with TRBD2. The V segment lost 1 base and the J segment 7 bases; nucleotides outside the gene matches: 4. This CDR3 is built from 16 residues. Germline V gives CDR1 SGHAT, CDR2 FQNNGV. CDR3 residues: CASSLALAGGQNEQFF. Here the CDR3 DNA reads TGTGCCAGCAGCTTAGCACTAGCGGGAGGGCAGAATGAGCAGTTCTTC.

This clone is a singleton in its sample. The chain is built from TRBV2 and TRBJ1-6; D is uncertain. With 9 bases removed from V and 2 bases from J, the gap between germline ends came to 8 bases. The length of the CDR3 is 13 residues. CDR1 is SNHLY and CDR2 is FYNNEI in the germline V gene. CDR3 sequence: CASTQPYNSPLHF. The CDR3 coding sequence is TGTGCCAGTACACAGCCCTATAATTCACCCCTCCACTTT.

The V call is TRBV7-9, the J call TRBJ2-1, with 10 bases fitting TRBD2. Trimming cost V 5 bases and J 0 bases; bases outside gene matches: 4. Germline V gene sequence: CDR1 SEHNR, CDR2 FQNEAQ (reference sequence). The CDR3 has 16 residues. The CDR3 sequence: CASSGSGRSSYNEQFF. Written as DNA, the CDR3 is TGTGCCAGCAGCGGTAGCGGGAGGAGCTCCTACAATGAGCAGTTCTTC.

The genes are TRBV3-1 (or the pseudogene TRBV3-2) and TRBJ2-3; tentative D call: TRBD1 (5 bases). The CDR3 is 13 residues long. V lost 11 bases and J lost 1, with 13 bases in between. Germline V CDR1 and CDR2: LGHDT, YNNKEL (reference sequence). CDR3: CACRGLRTDTQYF. CDR3 coding DNA: TGTGCCTGTAGGGGCCTCCGCACAGATACGCAGTATTTT.

The sample holds one count of this clone. The chain carries TRBV28 and TRBJ2-1, with TRBD1 matching 10 bases. The CDR3 has 16 amino acids. CDR1 MDHEN and CDR2 SYDVKM come from the germline V gene. With V trimmed by 7 bases and J by 7 bases, 13 bases remained unmatched. CDR3 in DNA: TGTGCCAGCACCCCCCGCGGGACAGGGGCTTCGAATGAGCAGTTCTTC. Its protein is CASTPRGTGASNEQFF.

The chain links TRBV2 to TRBJ2-7; D gene unclear. The CDR3 loop spans 13 amino acids. Germline-derived CDR1 and CDR2 are SNHLY and FYNNEI. Trimming pared 3 bases from V and 4 bases from J, leaving 10 bases between. The CDR3 reads CASSERPLYEQYF. The DNA for the CDR3 is TGTGCCAGCAGTGAGCGGCCTCTGTACGAGCAGTACTTC.

This sequence joins TRBV28 and TRBJ2-6; D remains unclear. V lost 3 bases and J lost 5, with 5 bases in between. Looked up from germline, CDR1 is MDHEN and CDR2 is SYDVKM. The CDR3 has 13 residues. CDR3 sequence reads: CASSLSWANVLTF. CDR3 nucleotide sequence: TGTGCCAGCAGTTTGAGCTGGGCCAACGTCCTGACTTTC.

This clone was seen a single time. The J gene is TRBJ2-7, the V gene TRBV27; perhaps TRBD2 as D (6 bases). CDR1 and CDR2 (germline): MNHEY, SMNVEV (reference sequence). The CDR3 contains 17 residues. Trimming took 4 bases from V and 6 from J, leaving 25 bases between them. This CDR3 reads CASSSISTRGFPSEQYF. In DNA form, the CDR3 reads TGTGCCAGCAGTTCAATATCGACTAGAGGGTTCCCTTCCGAGCAGTACTTC.

The chain carries TRBV19 and TRBJ1-5; TRBD1 agrees at 10 bases. Germline V gene lookup returns CDR1 LNHDA and CDR2 SQIVND (reference sequence). The CDR3 length is 13 residues. The V segment lost 6 bases and the J segment 11 bases; nucleotides outside the gene matches: 7. For the CDR3, the DNA is TGTGCCAGTAGGGGACAGGGGCCATCAGCCCAGCATTTT. Translation: CASRGQGPSAQHF.

The rearrangement joins TRBV28 to TRBJ1-2; TRBD1 matches at 11 bases. Unmatched junction bases numbered 8, after V lost 2 bases and J lost 0 bases. The length of the CDR3 is 18 residues. CDR1 and CDR2 (germline): MDHEN, SYDVKM. CDR3 sequence reads: CASSLNRDRGRSNYGYTF. CDR3 nucleotides: TGTGCCAGCAGTTTAAACCGGGACAGGGGGAGATCTAACTATGGCTACACCTTC.

The CDR3 DNA reads as TGTGCCAGCAGCTTATCGGGAAATCGGCAGCCCCAGCATTTT. It yields the protein CASSLSGNRQPQHF. The rearrangement uses TRBV11-2 and TRBJ1-5; no firm D call. The germline gives CDR1 SGHAT, CDR2 FQNNGV. The CDR3 covers 14 residues. V was clipped by 2 bases and J by 7 bases, with 12 bases between them. Looking up the rest from reference TRBV11-2 and TRBJ1-5 gives the full variable domain: EAGVAQSPRYKIIEKRQSVAFWCNPISGHATLYWYQQILGQGPKLLIQFQNNGVVDDSQLPKDRFSAERLKGVDSTLKIQPAKLEDSAVYLCASSLSGNRQPQHFGDGTRLSIL.

The chain employs TRBV19 and TRBJ1-1; no clear D gene. V dropped 6 bases and J dropped 1 base, with 12 bases sitting between them. From germline, CDR1 is LNHDA and CDR2 SQIVND (reference sequence). CDR3 length equals 14 residues. The CDR3 region is CASSLGSGNTEAFF. In nucleotides, the CDR3 is TGTGCCAGTAGCCTAGGATCCGGGAACACTGAAGCTTTCTTT.

V gene TRBV5-1 combines with J gene TRBJ2-5, with TRBD1 as a possible D gene (5 bases). Germline-derived CDR1 and CDR2 are SGHRS and YFSETQ. V was pared by 1 base and J by 9 bases, with 13 bases between. The CDR3 totals 13 residues. The CDR3 DNA reads as TGCGCCAGCAGCTTGTTACAGGCGCGGTCCCAGTACTTC. Protein: CASSLLQARSQYF. Full variable domain (remainder filled in from reference TRBV5-1 and TRBJ2-5): KAGVTQTPRYLIKTRGQQVTLSCSPISGHRSVSWYQQTPGQGLQFLFEYFSETQRNKGNFPGRFSGRQFSNSRSEMNVSTLELGDSALYLCASSLLQARSQYFGPGTRLLVL.

The chain joins TRBV6-6 to TRBJ1-2; no definite D call. The CDR3 has 14 amino acids. The V gene lost 7 bases and the J gene lost 2 bases, with 14 bases spanning the gap. Germline V gene sequence: CDR1 MNHNY, CDR2 SVGAGI (reference sequence). The CDR3 loop is CASIPGGRNYGYTF. CDR3 sequence (DNA): TGTGCCAGCATTCCGGGAGGGAGAAACTATGGCTACACCTTC.

This sequence joins TRBV3-1 (or the pseudogene TRBV3-2) and TRBJ2-7, with 14 bases lining up with TRBD2. The CDR3 loop spans 16 amino acids. Germline loops: CDR1 LGHDT, CDR2 YNNKEL (reference sequence). V shed 4 bases, J shed 2 bases, and the junction held 4 bases outside the gene matches. The CDR3 bases are TGTGCCAGCAGCCGAGGACTAGCGGGAGGCCCCTACGAGCAGTACTTC. Translating gives CASSRGLAGGPYEQYF.

In DNA form, the CDR3 reads TGTGCCAGCAGCGAGACCCGGGGGGGGGCGAATCAGCCCCAGCATTTT. Translation: CASSETRGGANQPQHF. V gene TRBV21-1 combines with J gene TRBJ1-5. TRBV21-1 is recorded as a pseudogene. The length of the CDR3 is 16 residues.

The rearrangement uses TRBV6-5 and TRBJ2-4; D possibly corresponds to TRBD2 (6 bases). The V end was cut by 5 bases, the J end by 2 bases, with 13 bases between. Germline CDR1 reads MNHEY; CDR2 reads SVGAGI. This CDR3 contains 15 residues. The CDR3 DNA reads TGTGCCAGCAGTCCTGTGGGGGGAACCAAAAACATTCAGTACTTC. Amino acids: CASSPVGGTKNIQYF.